These T cell receptor beta chains were read from a single sample in a study of early T cells in non-severe SARS-CoV-2 infection. A single record per CDR3 protein comes from TCRdb applying MiXCR to the 5' RACE reads. The sample has nearly 80,000 distinct CDR3 sequences, around 13% seen once. The specimen was whole blood. The source of these receptors is an adult who was a healthcare worker with PCR-confirmed SARS-CoV-2 infection or an uninfected control (not recorded which). CDR3s include the opening cysteine and the closing phenylalanine or tryptophan. A D gene is named only where the DNA matches it firmly. Clone size is shown for a subset of rows, as once, few, many or a class of expanded clone.

clone_size d_call j_call v_call cdr3_aa cdr3_nt
many - TRBJ2-1 TRBV9 CASSVDVGYEQFF TGTGCCAGCAGCGTAGATGTGGGGTATGAGCAGTTCTTC
few - TRBJ1-6 TRBV9 CASSPGPWDSPLHF TGTGCCAGCAGCCCGGGCCCCTGGGATTCACCCCTCCACTTT
few TRBD1 TRBJ1-2 TRBV12-3/TRBV12-4 CAIRTGGNGYTF TGTGCCATCCGGACAGGCGGTAATGGCTACACCTTC
few - TRBJ1-5 TRBV28 CASSLTLGQPQHF TGTGCCAGCAGTTTGACCCTGGGCCAGCCCCAGCATTTT
- TRBD2 TRBJ2-1 TRBV20-1 CSARIAGIHEQFF TGCAGTGCTAGGATAGCGGGGATTCATGAGCAGTTCTTC
- TRBD1 TRBJ2-7 TRBV18 CASRGDRGSYEQYF TGTGCCAGCCGAGGGGACAGGGGATCCTACGAGCAGTACTTC
- TRBD2 TRBJ2-1 TRBV2 CASSQPKAGGSSYNEQFF TGTGCCAGCAGCCAGCCAAAAGCGGGAGGGTCTTCCTACAATGAGCAGTTCTTC
once TRBD1 TRBJ1-1 TRBV7-2 CASSQDRGVRNTEAFF TGTGCCAGCAGCCAGGACAGGGGGGTCAGGAACACTGAAGCTTTCTTT
many TRBD2 TRBJ2-1 TRBV29-1 CSALLAGESEQFF TGCAGCGCCCTACTAGCGGGAGAGTCTGAGCAGTTCTTC
- - TRBJ2-2 TRBV6-2/TRBV6-3 CASSYSRPGANTGELFF TGTGCCAGCAGTTACTCGCGTCCAGGGGCGAACACCGGGGAGCTGTTTTTT
- - TRBJ2-1 TRBV2 CASSEMEGVYNEQFF TGTGCCAGCAGTGAAATGGAAGGCGTTTACAATGAGCAGTTCTTC
few - TRBJ2-2 TRBV11-2 CASSLGSRGELFF TGTGCCAGCAGCTTAGGTTCTAGGGGGGAGCTGTTTTTT
- TRBD1 TRBJ2-2 TRBV5-1 CASSFNRGANTGELFF TGCGCCAGCAGCTTCAACAGGGGCGCGAACACCGGGGAGCTGTTTTTT
- TRBD1 TRBJ2-7 TRBV10-3 CAISPLSRDRVLQYF TGTGCCATCAGCCCATTAAGCCGGGACAGAGTCCTGCAGTACTTC
few - TRBJ2-4 TRBV7-2 CASSRDAKNIQYF TGTGCCAGCAGCCGGGACGCAAAAAACATTCAGTACTTC
- - TRBJ2-1 TRBV27 CASSFGAPMGLARQFF TGTGCCAGCAGTTTTGGTGCCCCTATGGGGTTAGCGAGGCAGTTCTTC
many TRBD1 TRBJ1-1 TRBV6-6 CASSYSKTGKMNTEAFF TGTGCCAGCAGTTACTCGAAGACAGGGAAGATGAACACTGAAGCTTTCTTT
few - TRBJ2-7 TRBV6-2/TRBV6-3 CASTRGPDYEQYF TGTGCCAGCACCCGGGGACCCGACTACGAGCAGTACTTC
many TRBD2 TRBJ2-1 TRBV11-2 CASSFLSGGNEQFF TGTGCCAGCAGCTTTCTTAGCGGGGGAAATGAGCAGTTCTTC
many TRBD2 TRBJ2-1 TRBV29-1 CSVGGGSDYEQFF TGCAGCGTGGGTGGCGGGAGTGATTATGAGCAGTTCTTC
once - TRBJ2-4 TRBV29-1 CSVEGTAIGIQYF TGCAGCGTTGAAGGTACAGCCATAGGCATTCAGTACTTC
many - TRBJ2-2 TRBV11-2 CASSWGVGTSNTGELFF TGTGCCAGCAGCTGGGGTGTCGGGACATCGAACACCGGGGAGCTGTTTTTT
once - TRBJ2-3 TRBV6-1 CASSSWRVSTDTQYF TGTGCCAGCAGTTCATGGCGGGTGAGCACAGATACGCAGTATTTT
- TRBD2 TRBJ2-3 TRBV3-1 CASSLTSGRGDTQYF TGTGCCAGCAGTCTTACTAGCGGGAGAGGTGATACGCAGTATTTT
- - TRBJ2-3 TRBV28 CASSSSPDTQYF TGTGCCAGCAGTTCCAGTCCAGATACGCAGTATTTT
- TRBD1 TRBJ1-2 TRBV6-6 CASRGQGVNYGYTF TGTGCCAGCAGGGGACAGGGGGTTAACTATGGCTACACCTTC
- TRBD2 TRBJ2-7 TRBV4-1 CASSQEIPGLAGGGYEQYF TGCGCCAGCAGCCAAGAGATCCCGGGACTAGCGGGTGGGGGCTACGAGCAGTACTTC
few TRBD2 TRBJ2-7 TRBV27 CASRGLVGYEQYF TGTGCCAGCAGGGGACTAGTGGGTTACGAGCAGTACTTC
- - TRBJ2-7 TRBV28 CASSLRLGRYEQYF TGTGCCAGCAGCCTCCGACTAGGGCGCTACGAGCAGTACTTC
many - TRBJ2-7 TRBV7-9 CASSARTDVGEQYF TGTGCCAGCAGCGCTAGGACCGATGTGGGCGAGCAGTACTTC
- - TRBJ2-3 TRBV29-1 CSVEASQDLTDTQYF TGCAGCGTTGAAGCTTCCCAGGACCTCACAGATACGCAGTATTTT
many TRBD1 TRBJ2-1 TRBV5-1 CASSLQTGGEGNEQFF TGCGCCAGCAGCTTGCAGACAGGGGGCGAGGGCAATGAGCAGTTCTTC
few - TRBJ2-7 TRBV20-1 CSAKLATYEQYF TGCAGTGCGAAGTTAGCTACCTACGAGCAGTACTTC
many TRBD1 TRBJ1-1 TRBV12-3/TRBV12-4 CASSFQGEDTEAFF TGTGCCAGCAGTTTTCAGGGGGAGGACACTGAAGCTTTCTTT
many - TRBJ2-2 TRBV20-1 CSPILNTGELFF TGCAGTCCGATTTTGAACACCGGGGAGCTGTTTTTT
- TRBD1 TRBJ2-2 TRBV6-2/TRBV6-3 CASSYPQGAIMGTGELFF TGTGCCAGCAGTTACCCCCAGGGGGCGATTATGGGGACCGGGGAGCTGTTTTTT
- - TRBJ2-7 TRBV29-1 CSVEPAGSDEQYF TGCAGCGTGGAACCGGCAGGGTCGGACGAGCAGTACTTC
- - TRBJ2-3 TRBV7-2 CASSLDIFSTDTQYF TGTGCCAGCAGCTTAGATATTTTTAGCACAGATACGCAGTATTTT
- - TRBJ2-1 TRBV29-1 CSLSVADEQFF TGCAGCCTATCAGTAGCGGATGAGCAGTTCTTC
many TRBD1 TRBJ1-6 TRBV27 CASSWTGGNSPLHF TGTGCCAGCAGTTGGACAGGGGGAAATTCACCCCTCCACTTT
- TRBD2 TRBJ2-2 TRBV12-3/TRBV12-4 CASERGGRTGELFF TGTGCCAGCGAGCGGGGGGGCCGCACCGGGGAGCTGTTTTTT
many - TRBJ2-3 TRBV10-1 CASSETAPGPRYF TGCGCCAGCAGTGAAACAGCTCCAGGTCCTAGGTATTTT
many TRBD2 TRBJ2-1 TRBV18 CASSPPGTSGRYEQFF TGTGCCAGCTCACCACCGGGGACTAGCGGGAGATATGAGCAGTTCTTC
many - TRBJ2-1 TRBV18 CASSPNPRGYYNEQFF TGTGCCAGCTCCCCAAATCCTAGAGGGTATTACAATGAGCAGTTCTTC
few TRBD2 TRBJ2-3 TRBV12-3/TRBV12-4 CASSQLAGNTDTQYF TGTGCCAGCAGTCAACTAGCGGGTAATACAGATACGCAGTATTTT
many - TRBJ1-2 TRBV11-2 CASSLRADYGYTF TGTGCCAGCAGCTTAAGGGCGGACTATGGCTACACCTTC
few TRBD2 TRBJ2-7 TRBV6-6 CASSYAPPLREEDEQYF TGTGCCAGCAGTTACGCCCCCCCCCTGCGGGAGGAGGACGAGCAGTACTTC
- TRBD1 TRBJ2-2 TRBV20-1 CSAPPKGANTGELFF TGCAGTGCTCCCCCTAAGGGGGCAAACACCGGGGAGCTGTTTTTT
many TRBD1 TRBJ2-3 TRBV20-1 CSGPTGKDTQYF TGCAGTGGCCCGACAGGGAAAGATACGCAGTATTTT
- TRBD1 TRBJ2-1 TRBV12-3/TRBV12-4 CASRGWGTERNEQFF TGTGCCAGCAGGGGCTGGGGGACAGAACGCAATGAGCAGTTCTTC
- TRBD1 TRBJ1-2 TRBV7-2 CASSLYTRTGGNGYTF TGTGCCAGCAGCCTATATACCCGGACAGGGGGGAATGGCTACACCTTC
few - TRBJ1-2 TRBV29-1 CSVESAANYGYTF TGCAGCGTTGAATCGGCAGCGAACTATGGCTACACCTTC
- - TRBJ2-5 TRBV29-1 CSVEQGGETQYF TGCAGCGTTGAACAGGGTGGTGAGACCCAGTACTTC
many TRBD2 TRBJ2-1 TRBV7-2 CASSLTVIAGGLDEQFF TGTGCCAGCAGCTTAACGGTCATAGCGGGAGGATTGGATGAGCAGTTCTTC
many TRBD1 TRBJ1-2 TRBV27 CASSPRGGQGGRYTF TGTGCCAGCAGTCCCCGGGGAGGACAGGGAGGTCGTTACACCTTC
few TRBD2 TRBJ2-5 TRBV7-8 CASSGTPSSGSYETQYF TGTGCCAGCAGCGGGACCCCGTCTAGCGGGAGTTATGAGACCCAGTACTTC
- - TRBJ1-5 TRBV28 CASVPGRALRNQPQHF TGTGCCAGCGTCCCGGGCAGGGCCTTAAGGAATCAGCCCCAGCATTTT
many TRBD1 TRBJ2-7 TRBV7-2 CASSFSRDRGAEQYF TGTGCCAGCAGCTTCAGTCGGGACAGGGGAGCCGAGCAGTACTTC